The 32 T cell receptor beta chains presented below share a single source sample, sequenced in a study of cytomegalovirus exposure and HLA in healthy donors. PCR primers comprised 60 Vbeta and 13 Jbeta primers. Repertoires were generated with immunoSEQ multiplex PCR, while TCRdb's copy carries only in-frame clones and drops some. The sample includes some 130,000 clones, 80% of them seen just once. Sequenced sample: PBMCs. All receptors derive from a man aged 25 to 40 in good health.

The chain combines TRBV5-1 with TRBJ2-2; TRBD2 matches at 8 bases. Per the germline V gene, CDR1 is SGHRS and CDR2 is YFSETQ. J gave up 4 bases and V 3 bases, and 8 bases lay outside the gene matches. The CDR3 extends over 16 amino acids. The CDR3 sequence: CASSSVAGSSTGELFF. CDR3 DNA: TGCGCCAGCAGCTCGGTAGCGGGATCCAGCACCGGGGAGCTGTTTTTT.

The rearrangement uses TRBV5-1 and TRBJ2-1; perhaps TRBD1 as D (6 bases). CDR3 length: 14 residues. CDR1 is SGHRS, CDR2 YFSETQ, per germline. V lost 4 bases, J lost 0 bases, and 8 bases lay in between. DNA of the CDR3: TGCGCCAGCAGCGTAGGGGGCTCCTACAATGAGCAGTTCTTC. It specifies CASSVGGSYNEQFF.

This rearrangement joins TRBV7-9 to TRBJ1-1; 9 positions match TRBD1. This CDR3 is built from 14 residues. V gave up 3 bases and J gave up 4 bases; unmatched junction bases: 3. Germline V gives CDR1 SEHNR, CDR2 FQNEAQ (reference sequence). CDR3 DNA sequence: TGTGCCAGCAGCTTGTTGACAGGGGGCACTGAAGCTTTCTTT. This encodes CASSLLTGGTEAFF.

V gene TRBV7-2 combines with J gene TRBJ2-5; 10 bases match TRBD1. The junction had 8 bases not matched to a gene; V was cut back by 5 bases and J by 11 bases. This CDR3 region has 13 residues. CDR1 is SGHTA and CDR2 is FQGNSA in the germline V gene. The CDR3 loop is CASSPGQGQEQYF. The CDR3, as DNA: TGTGCCAGCAGCCCGGGACAGGGGCAGGAGCAGTACTTC.

The chain recombines TRBV30 with TRBJ2-1, with D perhaps matching TRBD2 (7 bases). The CDR3 covers 15 residues. The germline V gene encodes CDR1 GTSNPN and CDR2 SVGIG (reference sequence). The V gene lost 1 base and the J gene lost 7 bases, with 17 bases spanning the gap. CDR3 in DNA: TGTGCCTGGAGTGACGTGGCGGGGGCCGTTAATGAGCAGTTCTTC. This translates into CAWSDVAGAVNEQFF.

The gene calls are TRBV2 and TRBJ2-3; D unclear. The CDR3 extends over 12 amino acids. Trimming shortened V by 4 bases and J by 2 bases, and 4 bases separated the two germline ends. Germline CDR1 and CDR2: SNHLY and FYNNEI. Here the CDR3 reads CASSAYTDTQYF. DNA of the CDR3: TGTGCCAGCAGTGCTTACACAGATACGCAGTATTTT. Full variable domain (missing parts from reference TRBV2 and TRBJ2-3): EPEVTQTPSHQVTQMGQEVILRCVPISNHLYFYWYRQILGQKVEFLVSFYNNEISEKSEIFDDQFSVERPDGSNFTLKIRSTKLEDSAMYFCASSAYTDTQYFGPGTRLTVL.

V usage is TRBV19 and J usage is TRBJ1-5; no reliable D call. The germline V gene encodes CDR1 LNHDA and CDR2 SQIVND (reference sequence). The V and J ends lost 7 bases and 6 bases respectively, with 10 bases between them. CDR3 length: 12 residues. The CDR3 DNA follows: TGTGCCAGTAACGAGAGGGCTCAGCCCCAGCATTTT. Translated: CASNERAQPQHF.

The rearrangement links TRBV19 to TRBJ2-7; the D gene is possibly TRBD1 (5 bases). CDR1 and CDR2 from the germline V gene are LNHDA and SQIVND (reference sequence). Deletions cut 9 bases from V and 2 bases from J, with 17 bases between. CDR3 length: 14 residues. The CDR3 spells CASAPGAGPYEQYF. The CDR3 DNA sequence: TGTGCCAGCGCTCCTGGGGCAGGCCCCTACGAGCAGTACTTC.

This CDR3 reads CASSSPPVEGAGETQYF. The CDR3 DNA is TGCGCCAGCAGTTCCCCTCCCGTAGAGGGGGCTGGCGAGACCCAGTACTTC. The rearrangement joins TRBV10-2 to TRBJ2-5; TRBD1 agrees at 7 bases. The CDR3 sequence is 17 residues long. J was trimmed by 5 bases and V by 5 bases; bases with no gene match: 17. CDR1 is WSHSY, CDR2 SAAADI, per germline.

This chain links TRBV19 with TRBJ2-7; D may be TRBD1 (6 bases). Germline V gives CDR1 LNHDA, CDR2 SQIVND (reference sequence). The CDR3 has 14 amino acids. Between the trimmed V and J ends, which lost 0 bases and 3 bases, there was a span of 9 bases. CDR3 protein: CASSIEARGYEQYF. CDR3 coding DNA: TGTGCCAGTAGTATAGAGGCCAGGGGCTACGAGCAGTACTTC.

The CDR3 DNA reads TGTGCCAGCAGCCATGGGGGGGCGCAGGGAGATACGCAGTATTTT. It encodes CASSHGGAQGDTQYF. The V call is TRBV5-8, the J call TRBJ2-3, with TRBD2 as a possible D gene (7 bases). This CDR3 has 15 residues. V dropped 4 bases and J dropped 5 bases, with 17 bases sitting between them. Germline-derived CDR1 and CDR2 are SGHTS and YDEGEE.

The CDR3 DNA is TGCGCCAGCAATACAGGGGGCAACTCCTACGAGCAGTACTTC. This gives the protein CASNTGGNSYEQYF. This chain links TRBV23-1 with TRBJ2-5; 9 bases map to TRBD1. The better agreement between TRBJ2-7 and the DNA end casts doubt on the J call. TRBV23-1 is recorded as an ORF, its role being uncertain. CDR3 length: 14 residues.

CDR3 nucleotide sequence: TGTGCCAGCAGCACCAACCCCGTGGAGCGGGAGATATCTTCGGAGACCCAGTACTTC. It encodes CASSTNPVEREISSETQYF. V and J are TRBV21-1 and TRBJ2-5; the table calls TRBD2, which could not be checked here. TRBV21-1 corresponds to a pseudogene. The CDR3 is made up of 19 amino acids.

The chain combines TRBV7-9 with TRBJ1-3, with 7 nucleotides matching TRBD1. V gave up 5 bases and J gave up 2 bases; unmatched junction bases: 6. The CDR3 consists of 15 residues. Germline V gene sequence: CDR1 SEHNR, CDR2 FQNEAQ (reference sequence). CDR3 amino acids: CASSQGTAAGNTIYF. The CDR3 bases are TGTGCCAGCAGCCAAGGGACAGCCGCTGGAAACACCATATATTTT.

V gene TRBV6-1 combines with J gene TRBJ1-6; 9 bases are a match to TRBD1. Per the germline V gene, CDR1 is MNHNS and CDR2 is SASEGT. The CDR3 has 14 amino acids. The V gene end was trimmed by 6 bases and the J gene end by 8 bases; junction bases not matched to a gene: 5. CDR3 sequence (DNA): TGTGCCAGCAGCCCGGGACAGGGCCATTCACCCCTCCACTTT. It codes for CASSPGQGHSPLHF.

This clone came up a few times. V is TRBV6-7 and J is TRBJ2-7, with TRBD2 matching over 8 bases. TRBV6-7 is assigned to the ORF class and has an uncertain function. The J segment lost 6 bases and the V segment lost 1 base, leaving 5 bases of the junction unmatched. The CDR3 runs to 14 residues. The CDR3 region is CASSYYSGTVEQYF. CDR3 nucleotide sequence: TGTGCCAGCAGTTACTATAGCGGGACGGTCGAGCAGTACTTC.

The chain links TRBV9 to TRBJ2-1, with TRBD1 identical over 8 bases. In germline, CDR1 is SGDLS, CDR2 YYNGEE. The CDR3 runs 15 residues. The J segment lost 6 bases and the V segment lost 6 bases, leaving 11 bases of the junction unmatched. CDR3 amino acids: CASKGGTGISNEQFF. In DNA, the CDR3 is TGTGCCAGCAAAGGAGGGACAGGTATCTCCAATGAGCAGTTCTTC. The whole variable domain, filled in from reference TRBV9 and TRBJ2-1, reads DSGVTQTPKHLITATGQRVTLRCSPRSGDLSVYWYQQSLDQGLQFLIQYYNGEERAKGNILERFSAQQFPDLHSELNLSSLELGDSALYFCASKGGTGISNEQFFGPGTRLTVL.

The J gene is TRBJ2-3, the V gene TRBV7-3, with 9 bases aligning to TRBD2. V shed 2 bases, J shed 7 bases, and the junction held 7 bases outside the gene matches. CDR3 size: 15 residues. Per the germline V gene, CDR1 is SGHTA and CDR2 is FQGTGA. In DNA form, the CDR3 reads TGTGCCAGCAGCTTAGACAGCGGGAGGTTTAATACGCAGTATTTT. Translation gives CASSLDSGRFNTQYF.

The chain joins TRBV5-6 to TRBJ1-1, with D possibly TRBD1 on 6 matching bases. Germline values: CDR1 SGHDT, CDR2 YYEEEE. This CDR3 is 14 amino acids long. Trimming removed 4 bases at V and 4 bases at J, with 14 bases between. The CDR3 region has the DNA TGTGCCAGCAGCGCATTCAGGGGACGCACTGAAGCTTTCTTT. Encoded protein: CASSAFRGRTEAFF.

J is TRBJ2-7 and V is TRBV30, with 8 bases matching TRBD2. Germline-derived CDR1 and CDR2 are GTSNPN and SVGIG (reference sequence). With V trimmed by 0 bases and J by 2 bases, 3 bases remained unmatched. CDR3 length: 14 amino acids. The CDR3 protein is CAWSVSGRAYEQYF. In DNA, the CDR3 is TGTGCCTGGAGTGTATCCGGGAGGGCCTACGAGCAGTACTTC. Supplemented by reference TRBV30 and TRBJ2-7, the full variable domain reads SQTIHQWPATLVQPVGSPLSLECTVEGTSNPNLYWYRQAAGRGLQLLFYSVGIGQISSEVPQNLSASRPQDRQFILSSKKLLLSDSGFYLCAWSVSGRAYEQYFGPGTRLTVT.

The chain uses TRBV4-1 and TRBJ2-7; D gene ambiguous. Germline V gene lookup returns CDR1 MGHRA and CDR2 YSYEKL. This CDR3 comprises 14 residues. The V end lost 3 bases, the J end lost 4 bases, and 13 bases lay between the germline ends. The CDR3 bases are TGCGCCAGCAGCCAGGGCCAGCTCTCTTACGAGCAGTACTTC. Amino acid sequence: CASSQGQLSYEQYF.

V and J are TRBV6-1 and TRBJ1-3; 9 nucleotides agree with TRBD1. Trimming removed 4 bases from V and 0 bases from J; junction bases left unmatched: 4. Germline V CDR1 and CDR2: MNHNS, SASEGT. This CDR3 contains 16 residues. DNA for the CDR3: TGTGCCAGCAGTGCTGGGACAGGGACCTCTGGAAACACCATATATTTT. The encoded protein is CASSAGTGTSGNTIYF.

For the CDR3, the DNA is TGTGCCAGTAGTACCAGAACTGGGGCCAACGTCCTGACTTTC. Its translation is CASSTRTGANVLTF. The genes are TRBV19 and TRBJ2-6; D is unclear. Trimming shortened V by 4 bases and J by 2 bases, and 6 bases separated the two germline ends. Per germline, CDR1 LNHDA and CDR2 SQIVND (reference sequence). CDR3 length equals 14 residues.

The gene calls are TRBV5-8 and TRBJ2-3; 7 bases map to TRBD1. Germline lookup yields CDR1 SGHTS and CDR2 YDEGEE. J gave up 5 bases and V 2 bases, and 5 bases lay outside the gene matches. The length of the CDR3 is 14 residues. CDR3 nucleotides: TGTGCCAGCAGCTTCCCCAGGACAGGAGATACGCAGTATTTT. The encoded protein is CASSFPRTGDTQYF.

This clone turned up a few times. This chain uses TRBV4-2 with TRBJ2-6; 7 bases fit TRBD1. CDR1 is LGHNA, CDR2 YNFKEQ, per germline. CDR3 length: 19 residues. The ends lost 4 bases at V and 1 base at J; junction bases unmatched: 13. CDR3 loop: CASSRSRGQQRSGANVLTF. The CDR3 nucleotides read TGTGCCAGCAGCCGCTCCAGGGGACAGCAGAGATCTGGGGCCAACGTCCTGACTTTC.

This chain joins TRBV13 and TRBJ1-1, with a tentative D call TRBD1 (6 bases). V was trimmed by 4 bases and J by 0 bases, leaving 12 bases between them. Per germline, CDR1 PRHDT and CDR2 FYEKMQ (reference sequence). The CDR3 loop spans 15 amino acids. The CDR3, as DNA: TGTGCCAGCAGCTATGCCGGGACACTGAACACTGAAGCTTTCTTT. Protein: CASSYAGTLNTEAFF.

The V and J genes are TRBV5-6 and TRBJ2-7; D is unresolved. V was clipped by 0 bases and J by 3 bases, with 10 bases between them. Germline V gene lookup returns CDR1 SGHDT and CDR2 YYEEEE. CDR3 length: 14 amino acids. DNA for the CDR3: TGTGCCAGCAGCTTGGGAATAGAAAACTACGAGCAGTACTTC. This encodes CASSLGIENYEQYF.

The V call is TRBV7-2, the J call TRBJ2-5; maybe TRBD2 (6 bases). The J call may not be correct, given that the DNA end is closer to TRBJ2-7. Per the germline V gene, CDR1 is SGHTA and CDR2 is FQGNSA. The CDR3 runs 14 residues. The CDR3 DNA follows: TGTGCCAGCAGCTTCTCCAGGGAGGCCTACGAGCAGTACTTC. Amino acids: CASSFSREAYEQYF.

The J gene is TRBJ2-5, the V gene TRBV7-3, with 8 bases lining up with TRBD2. V dropped 1 base and J dropped 5; count of bases not matched to a gene: 0. Germline V lookup: CDR1 SGHTA, CDR2 FQGTGA. The CDR3 runs 13 residues. The CDR3 is CASSLSGGETQYF. CDR3 in DNA: TGTGCCAGCAGCTTAAGCGGGGGGGAGACCCAGTACTTC.

This clone was observed a single time. The genes are TRBV7-6 and TRBJ2-7, with 9 bases that match TRBD1. Germline V lookup: CDR1 SGHVS, CDR2 FNYEAQ. This CDR3 spans 15 amino acids. V shed 5 bases and J 2 bases; nucleotides not matched to a gene: 7. CDR3 sequence reads: CASSPHRDRAYEQYF. In DNA form, the CDR3 reads TGTGCCAGCAGCCCCCACCGGGACAGGGCCTACGAGCAGTACTTC.

The chain employs TRBV18 and TRBJ1-3, with 7 bases identical to TRBD1. Looked up from germline, CDR1 is KGHSH and CDR2 is LQKENI. The CDR3 is 17 amino acids. Trimming took 0 bases from V and 4 from J; bases not matched to a gene: 9. CDR3 nucleotides: TGTGCCAGCTCACCACCGATCCTGACAGGGTCCGGAAACACCATATATTTT. Its translation is CASSPPILTGSGNTIYF.

The CDR3 nucleotides read TGTGCCAGCAGCTCTTCCGGGGAGACCCAGTACTTC. Its translation is CASSSSGETQYF. The chain links TRBV9 to TRBJ2-5, with D unresolved. CDR1 and CDR2 from the germline V gene are SGDLS and YYNGEE. CDR3 length: 12 amino acids. V lost 4 bases and J lost 5, with 9 bases in between.